This TCR beta chain was recovered during a study of identical twins listed by TCRdb under 2016. As for the study more broadly: To test whether fetal clonotypes persist, the study used deep sequencing on TCR alpha and beta repertoires from monozygotic twins, unrelated adults of various ages, and cord blood. To rule out contamination, replicate twin experiments were performed at different times with different library preparation protocols.

As for this clonotype: The clone's antigen remains unknown. The sample holds no much larger clone one base away, and base qualities are not on file.

The full study reports these points: Because the same donors could not be followed over many years, the conclusions relied on cross-sectional statistical analysis. Fewer insertions were carried by abundant cord blood beta clonotypes, a similar but weaker trend appeared in young adult naive repertoires, and no such trend appeared in memory repertoires. Invariant T cells such as MAIT and iNKT could partly confound zero-insertion analyses, although diverse VJ usage argued against such confounding for most clonotypes. Recombination models systematically underestimated out-of-frame TCR alpha sharing in monozygotic twins but agreed with sharing between unrelated individuals. The excess sharing between twins in beta out-of-frame sequences was weaker because fewer shared sequences reduced the signal-to-noise ratio. Compared with coincidental sharing between unrelated individuals, out-of-frame TCR alpha sequences shared between twins showed an excess of sequences with low generation probability.

Every donor in the study was a healthy Caucasian. Three pairs of female monozygotic twins, all aged about 18 to 30 years, were included in the twin cohort. RNA for TCR libraries was isolated from peripheral blood mononuclear cells. V loses 5 bases at its end and J loses 4 bases; junction bases beyond the gene matches: 14. The germline V gene (reference sequence) yields SGHAT for CDR1 and FQDESV for CDR2. The CDR3 goes from the cysteine to the phenylalanine over 20 residues. Left in the record is the CDR3 DNA by itself, 60 bases read in frame from the first base. Receptor libraries were prepared by 5' RACE. The sequencing machine was an Illumina HiSeq 2000. Template switching introduced a universal primer binding site; the final cDNA contained a unique molecular identifier, enabling accurate counting of TCR cDNA molecules. Specific primers in the conserved constant-segment region were used to synthesize first-strand cDNA for the TCR alpha and beta chains. To control for contamination, every cDNA library carried two barcodes: a SMART-Mk sample barcode plus Illumina barcodes. Two successive PCR steps introduced TruSeq adapter sequences along with Illumina sample barcodes. The Illumina HiSeq platform was used with custom primers to sequence TCR alpha and beta cDNA libraries. From the authors' description of their analysis: Unique molecular identifiers were extracted from raw reads with MiGEC, and CDR3 positions were determined with MiXCR. For each individual, recombination models were inferred using an EM algorithm with the repgenHMM and IGoR tools. Shared clonotypes were analyzed with the tcR package in R, and sharing was normalized by the product of cloneset sizes. Out-of-frame nonproductive sequences were analyzed to study raw recombination free of thymic and clonal selection effects. TCRdb reprocessed the public reads (quality trimming at Q25 with fastp, clone calling with MiXCR) and kept in-frame beta chains. For every CDR3 protein sequence, its rows merge into one entry that carries the most common genes and DNA. The V and J calls reflect TCRdb's pipeline rather than the authors' work. In all, the sample holds fewer than 650,000 distinct CDR3 sequences, and 7.1% of those were seen once. Of the sample, 1.5% to 2% falls within the top ten clones.

The same data also went into a second study, on yellow fever vaccine responses in identical twins. That second publication adds: According to the authors, in identical twins the way T cells responded to vaccination appeared partly convergent and partly personalized. In the study, vaccine-responding T cell clones were precisely tracked in identical twins.

This receptor was identified in a woman younger than 35 in good health. The sequenced material came from PBMCs. The sequence links TRBV11-1 to TRBJ2-6, and 13 bases in between align with TRBD2. The nucleotides read TGTGCCAGCAGCCGGATGGGACTAGCGGGGCCTCTCCTCGGGGCCAACGTCCTGACTTTC. This yields the protein CASSRMGLAGPLLGANVLTF.